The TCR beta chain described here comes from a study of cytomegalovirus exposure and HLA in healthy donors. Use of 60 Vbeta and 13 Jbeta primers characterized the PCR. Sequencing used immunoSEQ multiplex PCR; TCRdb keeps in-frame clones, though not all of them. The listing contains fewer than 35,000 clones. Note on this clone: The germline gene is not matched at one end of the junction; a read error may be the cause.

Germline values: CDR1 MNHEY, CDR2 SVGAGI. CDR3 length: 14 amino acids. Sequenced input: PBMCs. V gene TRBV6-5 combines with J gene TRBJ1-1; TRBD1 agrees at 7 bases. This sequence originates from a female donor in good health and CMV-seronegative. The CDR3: CASKDSGGPTEDFF. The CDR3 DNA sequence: TGTGCCAGCAAGGATTCAGGGGGACCCACTGAAGATTTCTTT.